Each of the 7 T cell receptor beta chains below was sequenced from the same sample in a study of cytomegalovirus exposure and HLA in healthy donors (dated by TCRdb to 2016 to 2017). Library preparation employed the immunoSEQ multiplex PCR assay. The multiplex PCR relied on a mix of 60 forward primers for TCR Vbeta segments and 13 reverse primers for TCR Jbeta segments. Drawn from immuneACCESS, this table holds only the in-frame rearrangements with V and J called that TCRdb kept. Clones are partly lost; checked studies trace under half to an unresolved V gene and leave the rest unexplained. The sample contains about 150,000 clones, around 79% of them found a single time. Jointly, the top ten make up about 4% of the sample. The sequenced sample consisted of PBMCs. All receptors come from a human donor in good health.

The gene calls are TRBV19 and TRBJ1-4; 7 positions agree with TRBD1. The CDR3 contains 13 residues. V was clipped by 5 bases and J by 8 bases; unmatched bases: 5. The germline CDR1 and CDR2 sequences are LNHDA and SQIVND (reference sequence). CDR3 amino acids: CASSAQGEEKLFF. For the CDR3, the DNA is TGTGCCAGTAGTGCGCAGGGGGAGGAAAAACTGTTTTTT.

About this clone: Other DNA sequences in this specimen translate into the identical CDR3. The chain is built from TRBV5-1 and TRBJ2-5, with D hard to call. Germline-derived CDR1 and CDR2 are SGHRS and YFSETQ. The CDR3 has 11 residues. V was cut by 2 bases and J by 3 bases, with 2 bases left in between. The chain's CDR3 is CASSFKETQYF. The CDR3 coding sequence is TGCGCCAGCAGCTTCAAAGAGACCCAGTACTTC.

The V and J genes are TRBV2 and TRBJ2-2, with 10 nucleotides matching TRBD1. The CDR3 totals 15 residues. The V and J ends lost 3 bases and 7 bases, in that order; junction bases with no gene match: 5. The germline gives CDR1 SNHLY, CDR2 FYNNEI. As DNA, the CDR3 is TGTGCCAGCAGTGAGGACAGGGGGTCTAGCGGGGAGCTGTTTTTT. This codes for CASSEDRGSSGELFF.

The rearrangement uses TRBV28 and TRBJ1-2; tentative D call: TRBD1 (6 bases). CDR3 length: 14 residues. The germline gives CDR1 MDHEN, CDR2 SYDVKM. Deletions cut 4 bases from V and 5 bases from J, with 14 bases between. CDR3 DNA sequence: TGTGCCAGCAGTTCATCCACAGGGCATTATGGCTACACCTTC. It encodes CASSSSTGHYGYTF.

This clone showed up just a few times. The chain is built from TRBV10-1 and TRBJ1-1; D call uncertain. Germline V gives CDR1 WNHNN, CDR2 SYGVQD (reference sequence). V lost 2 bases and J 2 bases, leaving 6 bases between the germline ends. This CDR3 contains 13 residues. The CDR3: CASSEITNTEAFF. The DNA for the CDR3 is TGCGCCAGCAGTGAGATTACTAACACTGAAGCTTTCTTT.

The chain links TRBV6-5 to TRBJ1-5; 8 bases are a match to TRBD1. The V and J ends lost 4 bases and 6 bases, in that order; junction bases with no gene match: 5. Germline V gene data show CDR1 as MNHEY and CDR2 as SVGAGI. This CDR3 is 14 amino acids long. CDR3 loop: CASSSGQGPQPQHF. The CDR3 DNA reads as TGTGCCAGCAGTTCCGGACAGGGACCTCAGCCCCAGCATTTT.

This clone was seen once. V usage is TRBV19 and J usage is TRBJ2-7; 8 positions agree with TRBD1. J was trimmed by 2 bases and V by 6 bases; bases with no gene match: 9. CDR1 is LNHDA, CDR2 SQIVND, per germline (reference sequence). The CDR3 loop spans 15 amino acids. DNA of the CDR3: TGTGCCAGTAGAACGCGACAGGGGAACCCCTACGAGCAGTACTTC. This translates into CASRTRQGNPYEQYF.